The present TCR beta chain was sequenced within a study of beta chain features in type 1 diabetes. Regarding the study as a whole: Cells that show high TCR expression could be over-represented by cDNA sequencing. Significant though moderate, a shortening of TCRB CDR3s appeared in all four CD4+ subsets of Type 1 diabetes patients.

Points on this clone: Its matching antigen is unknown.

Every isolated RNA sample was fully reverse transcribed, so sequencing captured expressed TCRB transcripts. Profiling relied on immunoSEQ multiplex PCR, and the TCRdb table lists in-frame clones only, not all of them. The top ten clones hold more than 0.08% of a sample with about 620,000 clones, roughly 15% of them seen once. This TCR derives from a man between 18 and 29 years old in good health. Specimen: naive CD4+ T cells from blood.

The CDR3 spells CSACGRGACYF. CDR3 nucleotides: TGCAGTGCTTGCGGGCGGGGGGCTTGCTATTTT. This chain joins TRBV20-1 and TRBJ2-3; TRBD2 agrees at 8 bases. V was pared by 5 bases and J by 15 bases, with 10 bases of the junction left unmatched. Germline assignment: CDR1 DFQATT and CDR2 SNEGSKA (reference sequence). The length of the CDR3 is 11 residues.